This TCR beta chain was identified during a study of human T cells and chemical hapten exposure. Regarding the study as a whole: Controls formed significantly fewer large CDR3 similarity clusters than expanded TCRs did.

In germline, CDR1 is SGHAT, CDR2 FQNNGV. V was shortened by 5 bases and J by 6 bases, with 17 bases between the two germline ends. The CDR3 extends over 15 amino acids. Time point denoted: patch test 3, about 24 weeks after DPC sensitization. The treatment here: therapeutic diphenylcyclopropenone sensitization with weekly scalp DPC. Staff drew blood before applying each patch test. TCRdb ran MiXCR on the RACE reads and lists one entry per CDR3 protein. The sample records more than 45,000 distinct CDR3 sequences, 12% being singletons. About this clonotype itself: Its specificity is unknown.

The TCR was taken from a man younger than 40 with alopecia areata. Some clones in this sample may be carry-over from other donors' samples. V usage is TRBV11-2 and J usage is TRBJ2-1; D is unclear. The starting material was whole blood, obtained in connection with sensitization to the hapten diphenylcyclopropenone (DPC). Here the CDR3 DNA reads TGTGCCAGCAGCCCTGCGGCGTCTTTTGGCAATGAGCAGTTCTTC. Protein product: CASSPAASFGNEQFF.